Below are 10 T cell receptor beta chains sequenced from a single sample in a study of early T cells in non-severe SARS-CoV-2 infection. One entry per CDR3 protein results from TCRdb running MiXCR on the 5' RACE reads. The sample gives over 50,000 distinct CDR3 sequences, around 8.3% of which show up once; 10% to 13% is in the top ten. The sample in question was whole blood, obtained at baseline. The source is an adult who was a healthcare worker with PCR-confirmed SARS-CoV-2 infection or an uninfected control (not recorded which).

The V call is TRBV28, the J call TRBJ2-7; D possibly corresponds to TRBD1 (6 bases). V lost 3 bases, J lost 5 bases, and 14 bases lay in between. The CDR3 spans 14 residues. Germline assignment: CDR1 MDHEN and CDR2 SYDVKM. This CDR3 reads CASSFSQGYNEQYF. The CDR3 DNA is TGTGCCAGCAGTTTCAGCCAGGGGTACAACGAGCAGTACTTC.

The rearrangement links TRBV2 to TRBJ2-7, with 7 bases that match TRBD1. The germline gives CDR1 SNHLY, CDR2 FYNNEI. CDR3 size: 14 residues. The V gene end was trimmed by 3 bases and the J gene end by 2 bases; junction bases not matched to a gene: 4. This CDR3 reads CASSEGQITYEQYF. CDR3 sequence (DNA): TGTGCCAGCAGTGAGGGACAGATTACCTACGAGCAGTACTTC.

This clonotype appeared a few times. This chain joins TRBV28 and TRBJ2-1; 12 bases agree with TRBD2. With V trimmed by 0 bases and J by 8 bases, 5 bases remained unmatched. Germline V gene lookup returns CDR1 MDHEN and CDR2 SYDVKM. This CDR3 has 16 residues. In DNA form, the CDR3 reads TGTGCCAGCAGTTTATGGTCTAGCGGGAGGGTCTATGAGCAGTTCTTC. It is translated as CASSLWSSGRVYEQFF.

This clonotype was observed at least ten times. The chain has TRBV10-3 and TRBJ2-2, with TRBD1 matching over 7 bases. The V and J ends lost 8 bases and 3 bases, in that order; junction bases with no gene match: 3. Germline V CDR1 and CDR2: ENHRY, SYGVKD. CDR3 length equals 13 residues. For the CDR3, the DNA is TGTGCCATCCCCGGGACAGACACCGGGGAGCTGTTTTTT. Translating gives CAIPGTDTGELFF.

The sample holds many counts of this clonotype. This chain uses TRBV7-9 with TRBJ1-2, with D unclear. The CDR3 is 14 residues long. Germline V CDR1 and CDR2: SEHNR, FQNEAQ (reference sequence). V lost 0 bases to trimming and J lost 6 bases, with 11 bases between them. The CDR3 bases are TGTGCCAGCAGCTTAGCCCAACAGTCGGATGGCTACACCTTC. Translation: CASSLAQQSDGYTF.

At least ten counts were recorded for this clonotype. CDR3 loop: CASSQDAASGRYEQYF. The CDR3 region has the DNA TGTGCCAGCAGCCAAGATGCGGCTAGCGGGAGATACGAGCAGTACTTC. The V call is TRBV4-2, the J call TRBJ2-7; 10 bases are a match to TRBD2. Germline V gene lookup returns CDR1 LGHNA and CDR2 YNFKEQ. The CDR3 spans 16 residues. V was pared by 0 bases and J by 4 bases, with 6 bases of the junction left unmatched.

The sample holds many counts of this clonotype. For the CDR3, the DNA is TGCAGCGTGATAGCGGGAGAAACCGGGGAGCTGTTTTTT. Its protein is CSVIAGETGELFF. The gene calls are TRBV29-1 and TRBJ2-2; TRBD2 aligns across 9 bases. This CDR3 is 13 amino acids long. Trimming took 6 bases from V and 5 from J; bases not matched to a gene: 4. The germline V gene encodes CDR1 SQVTM and CDR2 ANQGSEA.

The V call is TRBV7-2, the J call TRBJ2-2; possibly TRBD2 for D (6 bases). The CDR3 extends over 16 amino acids. V dropped 5 bases and J dropped 4 bases, with 17 bases sitting between them. Germline values: CDR1 SGHTA, CDR2 FQGNSA. The CDR3 sequence: CASSPRTKGSTGELFF. The CDR3 DNA sequence: TGTGCCAGCAGCCCCCGGACTAAAGGCTCCACCGGGGAGCTGTTTTTT.

The rearrangement links TRBV20-1 to TRBJ2-5; 13 bases fit TRBD2. Germline CDR1 is DFQATT and CDR2 is SNEGSKA (reference sequence). The CDR3 totals 15 residues. Unmatched junction bases numbered 4, after V lost 2 bases and J lost 4 bases. The CDR3: CSARHTSGRGETQYF. CDR3 nucleotide sequence: TGCAGTGCTAGACACACTAGCGGGAGGGGAGAGACCCAGTACTTC.

Many counts were recorded for this clonotype. This chain uses TRBV5-1 with TRBJ2-2; D is perhaps TRBD2 (6 bases). CDR1 is SGHRS, CDR2 YFSETQ, per germline. The CDR3 is made up of 17 amino acids. Trimming pared 0 bases from V and 6 bases from J, leaving 18 bases between. CDR3 loop: CASSLGGTSRVSGELFF. The CDR3 DNA reads TGCGCCAGCAGCTTGGGAGGGACTTCGCGGGTGTCCGGGGAGCTGTTTTTT.